Shown below are 20 T cell receptor beta chains from a single sample sequenced in a study of T cells in localized non-small cell lung cancer. Clones were read by immunoSEQ multiplex PCR, and TCRdb kept only the in-frame ones, dropping some. Among about 82,000 clones listed, around 80% were seen once. The specimen was PBMCs, collected before any cancer treatment. These receptors all come from a man between 40 and 70 years old with stage II squamous cell lung carcinoma.

The count of this clone is one. The chain couples TRBV7-3 to TRBJ2-3; 10 nucleotides align to TRBD2. Germline values: CDR1 SGHTA, CDR2 FQGTGA. Losses at the gene ends were 3 bases for V and 3 bases for J; bases not matched to a gene: 9. There are 17 residues in the CDR3. The CDR3 reads CASSLNGASGRTDTQYF. The CDR3 region has the DNA TGTGCCAGCAGCTTGAATGGAGCTAGCGGGAGAACAGATACGCAGTATTTT.

This clone was counted only a few times. This sequence joins TRBV4-1 and TRBJ1-2, with 9 bases fitting TRBD1. The CDR3 consists of 13 residues. Germline V gives CDR1 MGHRA, CDR2 YSYEKL. After removal of 3 bases from V and 8 bases from J, the junction contained 4 bases not matched to a gene. CDR3 sequence (DNA): TGCGCCAGCAGCCAGGACAGGGGCGGCGGCTACACCTTC. This sequence encodes CASSQDRGGGYTF.

This rearrangement joins TRBV2 to TRBJ1-4; possibly TRBD1 for D (5 bases). The CDR3 has 15 residues. Germline-derived CDR1 and CDR2 are SNHLY and FYNNEI. The V gene lost 4 bases and the J gene lost 1 base, with 10 bases spanning the gap. This CDR3 is CASSAQGGTNEKLFF. CDR3 in DNA: TGTGCCAGCAGTGCCCAGGGAGGAACTAATGAAAAACTGTTTTTT.

The V and J genes are TRBV20-1 and TRBJ1-6; D may be TRBD1 (5 bases). This CDR3 has 11 residues. Trimming cost V 5 bases and J 14 bases, with 13 bases left between them. Germline loops: CDR1 DFQATT, CDR2 SNEGSKA (reference sequence). CDR3 bases: TGCAGTGCTTCCAGGGAAAGGGCCCTCCACTTT. Translating it yields CSASRERALHF.

The chain recombines TRBV18 with TRBJ1-1, with no clear D. V was cut by 3 bases and J by 5 bases, with 13 bases left in between. Germline lookup yields CDR1 KGHSH and CDR2 LQKENI. The CDR3 has 14 amino acids. The CDR3 protein is CASSPTGGLTEAFF. The CDR3 nucleotides are TGTGCCAGCTCACCGACCGGCGGTCTGACTGAAGCTTTCTTT.

The chain couples TRBV6-5 to TRBJ2-5; D gene uncertain. This CDR3 spans 12 amino acids. The germline V gene has CDR1 MNHEY and CDR2 SVGAGI. Trimming stripped 7 bases from V and 5 bases from J, with 11 bases between. CDR3 bases: TGTGCCAGCACTCCAAGCCGGGAGACCCAGTACTTC. Amino acid sequence: CASTPSRETQYF.

This clone was recorded a few times. This sequence joins TRBV28 and TRBJ1-1; D might be TRBD1 (5 bases). Germline V gene sequence: CDR1 MDHEN, CDR2 SYDVKM. Deletions cut 3 bases from V and 5 bases from J, with 19 bases between. This CDR3 is 16 amino acids long. This chain's CDR3 is CASSFAGGGYRTEAFF. In DNA form, the CDR3 reads TGTGCCAGCAGTTTCGCGGGTGGGGGGTACAGGACTGAAGCTTTCTTT.

V and J are TRBV5-4 and TRBJ1-1; 9 bases match TRBD1. CDR3 length: 17 residues. Germline V gene data show CDR1 as SGHNT and CDR2 as YYREEE (reference sequence). The V gene end was trimmed by 0 bases and the J gene end by 0 bases; junction bases not matched to a gene: 6. The CDR3 here is CASSLVGTGSMNTEAFF. For the CDR3, the DNA is TGTGCCAGCAGCTTGGTGGGGACAGGGAGCATGAACACTGAAGCTTTCTTT.

The chain uses TRBV7-6 and TRBJ2-1, with 7 bases matching TRBD2. CDR1 is SGHVS, CDR2 FNYEAQ, per germline. This CDR3 region has 17 residues. V lost 3 bases to trimming and J lost 4 bases; unmatched junction nucleotides: 12. CDR3 protein: CASSLDETSNRYNEQFF. In nucleotides, the CDR3 is TGTGCCAGCAGCTTGGACGAGACTAGCAACAGGTACAATGAGCAGTTCTTC.

This sequence joins TRBV5-1 and TRBJ2-3; 7 bases match TRBD2. The germline V gene has CDR1 SGHRS and CDR2 YFSETQ. V lost 2 bases and J lost 6; bases outside the gene matches: 9. The CDR3 consists of 15 residues. CDR3 in amino acids: CASSFGAGKGDTQYF. CDR3 coding DNA: TGCGCCAGCAGCTTCGGAGCGGGAAAGGGGGATACGCAGTATTTT. The full variable domain, with the rest looked up from reference TRBV5-1 and TRBJ2-3, is KAGVTQTPRYLIKTRGQQVTLSCSPISGHRSVSWYQQTPGQGLQFLFEYFSETQRNKGNFPGRFSGRQFSNSRSEMNVSTLELGDSALYLCASSFGAGKGDTQYFGPGTRLTVL.

The chain links TRBV10-3 to TRBJ2-2, with 11 bases identical to TRBD2. The germline gives CDR1 ENHRY, CDR2 SYGVKD. The CDR3 extends over 17 amino acids. V lost 2 bases to trimming and J lost 3 bases; unmatched junction nucleotides: 5. CDR3: CAISEPGLAGHTGELFF. The DNA of the CDR3 is TGTGCCATCAGTGAGCCCGGACTAGCGGGCCACACCGGGGAGCTGTTTTTT.

The chain joins TRBV10-3 to TRBJ2-7; D possibly corresponds to TRBD1 (5 bases). The length of the CDR3 is 12 residues. Trimming removed 6 bases from V and 6 bases from J, with 12 bases in between. The germline V gene encodes CDR1 ENHRY and CDR2 SYGVKD. The CDR3 loop is CAIRTDSSEQYF. In DNA form, the CDR3 reads TGTGCCATCAGAACAGACAGTTCCGAGCAGTACTTC.

This chain connects TRBV5-1 to TRBJ1-1, with 7 bases lining up with TRBD1. Germline trimming cut 4 bases from V and 5 bases from J; bases unmatched to any gene: 14. CDR3 length: 16 residues. Germline CDR1 and CDR2: SGHRS and YFSETQ. DNA of the CDR3: TGCGCCAGCAGCCCTGGGACAGTCGGGCGGTATACTGAAGCTTTCTTT. Translated, it gives CASSPGTVGRYTEAFF.

This clone was found once. The V gene is TRBV19, the J gene TRBJ2-7, with 8 bases fitting TRBD2. Germline V gene sequence: CDR1 LNHDA, CDR2 SQIVND (reference sequence). The CDR3 spans 15 residues. Unmatched junction bases numbered 4, after V lost 1 base and J lost 2 bases. Here the CDR3 DNA reads TGTGCCAGTAGTATAGGTACTAGCGGTCCCTACGAGCAGTACTTC. Protein: CASSIGTSGPYEQYF.

The DNA for the CDR3 is TGTGCCAGCAGTATCTATGGCGACGAGCAGTACTTC. Protein product: CASSIYGDEQYF. The V and J genes are TRBV7-2 and TRBJ2-7; D gene uncertain. From germline, CDR1 is SGHTA and CDR2 FQGNSA. The CDR3 length is 12 residues. The V gene lost 6 bases and the J gene lost 5 bases, with 11 bases spanning the gap.

This clone was seen a few times. The chain links TRBV19 to TRBJ1-1; no firm D call. Trimming left V 6 bases short and J 11 bases short, with 16 bases between. The CDR3 has 12 amino acids. Germline V CDR1 and CDR2: LNHDA, SQIVND (reference sequence). The CDR3 loop is CASRDRESWAFF. In DNA, the CDR3 is TGTGCCAGTAGAGATAGGGAGTCGTGGGCTTTCTTT.

V usage is TRBV27 and J usage is TRBJ2-3; 13 bases align to TRBD2. Trimming removed 4 bases from V and 5 bases from J; junction bases left unmatched: 15. This CDR3 has 19 amino acids. Germline values: CDR1 MNHEY, CDR2 SMNVEV (reference sequence). The CDR3 DNA reads as TGTGCCAGCAGTTCGGCCCCCGGGACTAGCGGGGTCAGGGGAGATACGCAGTATTTT. Translating gives CASSSAPGTSGVRGDTQYF.

J is TRBJ2-7 and V is TRBV28; D possibly corresponds to TRBD1 (6 bases). Germline lookup yields CDR1 MDHEN and CDR2 SYDVKM. V lost 4 bases and J lost 3, with 10 bases in between. This CDR3 comprises 13 residues. The CDR3 loop reads CASSSRDNYEQYF. In nucleotides, the CDR3 is TGTGCCAGCAGTTCCCGGGACAACTACGAGCAGTACTTC.

CDR3 residues: CASRTGSGEQYF. In DNA, the CDR3 is TGTGCCAGTAGGACAGGGTCGGGCGAGCAGTACTTC. The rearrangement uses TRBV19 and TRBJ2-7, with TRBD1 matching over 7 bases. In germline, CDR1 is LNHDA, CDR2 SQIVND (reference sequence). J gave up 6 bases and V 6 bases, and 5 bases lay outside the gene matches. This CDR3 is 12 amino acids long.

The chain links TRBV18 to TRBJ2-2; TRBD2 matches at 7 bases. Losses at the gene ends were 6 bases for V and 0 bases for J; bases not matched to a gene: 1. Germline V gives CDR1 KGHSH, CDR2 LQKENI. There are 14 residues in the CDR3. The CDR3 nucleotides read TGTGCCAGCTCCCGGGGGGCGAACACCGGGGAGCTGTTTTTT. It translates to CASSRGANTGELFF.